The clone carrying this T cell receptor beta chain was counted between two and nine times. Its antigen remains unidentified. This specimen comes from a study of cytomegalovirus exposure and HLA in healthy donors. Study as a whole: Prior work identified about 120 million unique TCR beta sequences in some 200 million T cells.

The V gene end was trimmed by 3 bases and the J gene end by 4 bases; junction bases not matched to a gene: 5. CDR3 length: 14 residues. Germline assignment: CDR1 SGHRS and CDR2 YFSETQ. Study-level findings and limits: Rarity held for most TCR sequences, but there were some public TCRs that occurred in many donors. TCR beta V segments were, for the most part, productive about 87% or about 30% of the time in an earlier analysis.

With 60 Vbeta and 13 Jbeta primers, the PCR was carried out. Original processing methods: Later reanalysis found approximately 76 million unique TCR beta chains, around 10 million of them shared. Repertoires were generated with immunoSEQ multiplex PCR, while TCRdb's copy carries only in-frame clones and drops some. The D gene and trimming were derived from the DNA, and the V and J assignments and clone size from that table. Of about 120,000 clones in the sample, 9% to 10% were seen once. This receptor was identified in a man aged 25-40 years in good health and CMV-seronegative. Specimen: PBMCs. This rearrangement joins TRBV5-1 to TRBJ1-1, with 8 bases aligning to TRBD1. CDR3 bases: TGCGCCAGCAGCTACCACGACAGGGGCACTGAAGCTTTCTTT. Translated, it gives CASSYHDRGTEAFF.